Presented here are 14 T cell receptor beta chains from one specimen sequenced in a study of beta chain features in type 1 diabetes listed by TCRdb under 2018. The antigens these receptors bind are not known. What the work shows at the level of the full study, not this receptor alone: A moderate but significant shortening of TCRB CDR3 length was observed in type 1 diabetes patients in all four CD4+ subsets.

Library preparation employed the immunoSEQ multiplex PCR assay. All of the isolated RNA was reverse transcribed with the High Capacity cDNA Reverse Transcription Kit, so expressed TCRB transcripts were sequenced. TCRdb retrieved this table from immuneACCESS and kept in-frame rearrangements only. Not all clones are present; in checked studies, unresolved V genes account for under half, and no reason is known for the remainder. The sample data list about 700,000 clones, and roughly 13% of these were observed just once. Of the sample, about 0.02% falls within the top ten clones. The sequencing input was naive CD4+ T cells from blood. The cell subset or site tag for this specimen amounts to: true naive CD4+ T cells. These receptors were collected from a young man with type 1 diabetes.

This CDR3 is CASSYSRTGHPIEQYF. As DNA, the CDR3 is TGTGCCAGCAGTTACTCTAGGACGGGTCACCCCATCGAGCAGTACTTC. The V gene is TRBV6-5, the J gene TRBJ2-7; the D is unclear. CDR1 and CDR2 from the germline V gene are MNHEY and SVGAGI. V lost 0 bases and J lost 6, with 18 bases in between. The CDR3 is 16 amino acids.

This clone appeared a few times. The V and J genes are TRBV29-1 and TRBJ1-2; D is unclear. Trimming took 4 bases from V and 8 from J, leaving 14 bases between them. The CDR3 spans 12 residues. Germline V gene sequence: CDR1 SQVTM, CDR2 ANQGSEA. In DNA form, the CDR3 reads TGCAGCGTTGCGTCTGCAGGTAAAGGCTACACCTTC. Amino acid sequence: CSVASAGKGYTF. The full variable domain, rest sourced from reference TRBV29-1 and TRBJ1-2, is SAVISQKPSRDICQRGTSLTIQCQVDSQVTMMFWYRQQPGQSLTLIATANQGSEATYESGFVIDKFPISRPNLTFSTLTVSNMSPEDSSIYLCSVASAGKGYTFGSGTRLTVV.

This rearrangement joins TRBV25-1 to TRBJ1-6, with 10 bases lining up with TRBD1. J lost 7 bases, V lost 5 bases, and 5 bases had no gene match. Per germline, CDR1 MGHDK and CDR2 SYGVNS. The CDR3 is 15 amino acids. Written as DNA, the CDR3 is TGTGCCAGCAGTCCCGGACAGGGGGGAAATTCACCCCTCCACTTT. Amino acid sequence: CASSPGQGGNSPLHF.

This clone occurred a few times. The chain links TRBV7-9 to TRBJ1-1; 9 nucleotides agree with TRBD1. Germline V gene data show CDR1 as SEHNR and CDR2 as FQNEAQ (reference sequence). CDR3 size: 15 residues. Losses at the gene ends were 6 bases for V and 1 base for J; bases not matched to a gene: 6. The chain's CDR3 is CASSRPGQGNTEAFF. As DNA, the CDR3 is TGTGCCAGCAGTCGCCCGGGACAGGGGAACACTGAAGCTTTCTTT. The complete variable domain, with remaining parts taken from reference TRBV7-9 and TRBJ1-1, reads DTGVSQNPRHKITKRGQNVTFRCDPISEHNRLYWYRQTLGQGPEFLTYFQNEAQLEKSRLLSDRFSAERPKGSFSTLEIQRTEQGDSAMYLCASSRPGQGNTEAFFGQGTRLTVV.

This clone was seen more than once but under ten times. The rearrangement links TRBV2 to TRBJ2-1; no reliable D call. V gave up 5 bases and J gave up 12 bases, with 8 bases separating them. Germline CDR1 and CDR2: SNHLY and FYNNEI. This CDR3 contains 10 residues. CDR3 bases: TGTGCCAGCAGTATAGGGCCGCAGTTCTTC. This gives the protein CASSIGPQFF.

This clone appeared a few times. V gene TRBV18 combines with J gene TRBJ1-1; 7 bases align to TRBD1. J gave up 3 bases and V 3 bases, and 10 bases lay outside the gene matches. CDR1 KGHSH and CDR2 LQKENI come from the germline V gene. CDR3 length: 16 residues. The CDR3 reads CASSPNSGGRDTEAFF. CDR3 in DNA: TGTGCCAGCTCACCGAATTCAGGGGGACGGGACACTGAAGCTTTCTTT.

This chain connects TRBV2 to TRBJ1-2; D perhaps matches TRBD1 (6 bases). The germline V gene has CDR1 SNHLY and CDR2 FYNNEI. The CDR3 is 15 amino acids. With 2 bases removed from V and 6 bases from J, the gap between germline ends came to 16 bases. Written as DNA, the CDR3 is TGTGCCAGCAGTGAATTAGCAGGGGCAGAGGATGGCTACACCTTC. Amino acids: CASSELAGAEDGYTF.

CDR3 bases: TGTGCCAGCAGCTTAATCAGGGCAGAGCAGTACTTC. Translation: CASSLIRAEQYF. The rearrangement joins TRBV7-8 to TRBJ2-7; weak D call: TRBD1 (5 bases). The CDR3 runs 12 residues. Deletions cut 2 bases from V and 7 bases from J, with 9 bases between. The germline V gene has CDR1 SGHVS and CDR2 FQNEAQ.

In regard to this clone: Other DNA sequences from this sample encode an identical CDR3 as well. The rearrangement links TRBV9 to TRBJ1-1, with D unclear. Looked up from germline, CDR1 is SGDLS and CDR2 is YYNGEE. The CDR3 totals 14 residues. The ends were cut back, 2 bases at V and 1 base at J, with 9 bases in the middle. This CDR3 reads CASSVVGQNTEAFF. Written as DNA, the CDR3 is TGTGCCAGCAGCGTTGTTGGGCAGAACACTGAAGCTTTCTTT.

This rearrangement joins TRBV30 to TRBJ1-5, with a possible D match to TRBD1 (6 bases). The CDR3 consists of 15 residues. Trimming removed 0 bases from V and 4 bases from J, with 13 bases in between. The V gene's germline CDR1 is GTSNPN and CDR2 SVGIG (reference sequence). The CDR3 is CAWSVRQAPNQPQHF. CDR3 nucleotide sequence: TGTGCCTGGAGTGTACGACAGGCCCCTAATCAGCCCCAGCATTTT.

In its sample, this clone was seen a few times. V gene TRBV6-5 combines with J gene TRBJ2-7; D could derive from TRBD1 or TRBD2 (6 bases each). V was cut by 0 bases and J by 2 bases, with 14 bases left in between. Germline CDR1 is MNHEY and CDR2 is SVGAGI. The CDR3 totals 16 residues. The CDR3 bases are TGTGCCAGCAGTTACTCGACTTGGGGGGCAACCTACGAGCAGTACTTC. This codes for CASSYSTWGATYEQYF.

This chain uses TRBV7-2 with TRBJ2-3; TRBD1 matches at 12 bases. The trim removed 5 bases at V and 6 bases at J, leaving 9 bases unmatched. The length of the CDR3 is 16 residues. The germline gives CDR1 SGHTA, CDR2 FQGNSA. CDR3 bases: TGTGCCAGCAGCAGCACCGGGACAGGGGGCTGGGATACGCAGTATTTT. This codes for CASSSTGTGGWDTQYF.

The rearrangement joins TRBV30 to TRBJ1-1; the match to TRBD1 covers 10 bases. Trimming removed 1 base from V and 10 bases from J; junction bases left unmatched: 12. This CDR3 spans 15 amino acids. Germline V lookup: CDR1 GTSNPN, CDR2 SVGIG (reference sequence). CDR3 DNA sequence: TGTGCCTGGAGTGAGGTGCTACAGGGACAGGGGAGAGCTTTCTTT. As protein: CAWSEVLQGQGRAFF.

This chain connects TRBV6-1 to TRBJ2-1; tentative D call: TRBD1 (6 bases). The CDR3 contains 16 residues. CDR1 is MNHNS and CDR2 is SASEGT in the germline V gene. The V gene lost 3 bases and the J gene lost 5 bases, with 17 bases spanning the gap. CDR3 protein: CASSDEGRTANNEQFF. The CDR3 DNA sequence: TGTGCCAGCAGTGATGAGGGCCGGACAGCAAACAATGAGCAGTTCTTC.